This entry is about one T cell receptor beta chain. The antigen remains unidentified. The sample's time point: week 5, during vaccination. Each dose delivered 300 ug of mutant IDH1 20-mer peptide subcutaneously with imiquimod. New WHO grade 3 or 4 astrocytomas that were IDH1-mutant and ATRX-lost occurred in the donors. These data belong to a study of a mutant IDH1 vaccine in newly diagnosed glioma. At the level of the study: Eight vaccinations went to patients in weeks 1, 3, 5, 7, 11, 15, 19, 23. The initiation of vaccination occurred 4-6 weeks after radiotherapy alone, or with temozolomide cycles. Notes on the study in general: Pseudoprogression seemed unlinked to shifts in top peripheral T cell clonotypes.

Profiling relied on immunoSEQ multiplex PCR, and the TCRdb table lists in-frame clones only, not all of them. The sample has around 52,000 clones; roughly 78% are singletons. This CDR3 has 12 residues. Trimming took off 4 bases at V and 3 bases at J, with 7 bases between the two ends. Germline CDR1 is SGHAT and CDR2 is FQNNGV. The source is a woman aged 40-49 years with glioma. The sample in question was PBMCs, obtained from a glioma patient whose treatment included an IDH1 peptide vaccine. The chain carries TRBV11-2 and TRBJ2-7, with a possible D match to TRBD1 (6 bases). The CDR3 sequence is CASSSDSYEQYF. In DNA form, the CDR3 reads TGTGCCAGCAGCTCGGACAGCTACGAGCAGTACTTC.